Following are 16 T cell receptor beta chains from one sample sequenced in a study of blood T cell repertoires in COVID-19. Repertoires were generated with immunoSEQ multiplex PCR, while TCRdb's copy carries only in-frame clones and drops some. The sample consists of 120,000 to 150,000 clones, under 85% of them appearing once. Sequencing was done on a sample of peripheral blood. The receptors come from a woman aged 80 or older in a cohort sampled during active or convalescent COVID-19.

The chain has TRBV11-3 and TRBJ2-5; 11 bases agree with TRBD1. The length of the CDR3 is 14 residues. J was trimmed by 5 bases and V by 5 bases; bases with no gene match: 4. Germline lookup yields CDR1 SGHNT and CDR2 YENEEA. CDR3 sequence: CASSPGTGGETQYF. The CDR3 nucleotides read TGTGCCAGCAGCCCCGGGACAGGGGGGGAGACCCAGTACTTC.

This clone occurred once. This chain joins TRBV6-5 and TRBJ1-2; D is uncertain. V was cut by 7 bases and J by 8 bases, with 14 bases left in between. This CDR3 spans 12 amino acids. The germline V gene encodes CDR1 MNHEY and CDR2 SVGAGI. The CDR3 coding sequence is TGTGCCAGCACCACGGGATTCCGGGGCTACACCTTC. Its protein is CASTTGFRGYTF.

The count of this clone is one. The V gene is TRBV25-1, the J gene TRBJ1-2; D might be TRBD1 (6 bases). V lost 5 bases, J lost 4 bases, and 17 bases lay in between. Germline CDR1 and CDR2: MGHDK and SYGVNS. The CDR3 is 15 residues long. The CDR3 DNA reads TGTGCCAGCAGTCGAGGCTCCGGGACAACCTATGGCTACACCTTC. It is translated as CASSRGSGTTYGYTF.

The V call is TRBV5-1, the J call TRBJ1-2; no reliable D call. V was cut by 0 bases and J by 8 bases, with 17 bases left in between. The CDR3 length is 15 residues. Germline lookup yields CDR1 SGHRS and CDR2 YFSETQ. The CDR3: CASSLVVTDLVGYTF. CDR3 nucleotides: TGCGCCAGCAGCTTGGTGGTGACCGACTTAGTGGGCTACACCTTC.

The chain employs TRBV6-6 and TRBJ2-3, with TRBD1 matching 8 bases. Germline V CDR1 and CDR2: MNHNY, SVGAGI (reference sequence). V dropped 4 bases and J dropped 2; count of bases not matched to a gene: 5. This CDR3 has 15 residues. The CDR3, as DNA: TGTGCCAGCAGTTTCCCACAGGGGGACACAGATACGCAGTATTTT. Translated, it gives CASSFPQGDTDTQYF.

Concerning this clone: Other DNA sequences of this sample code for an identical CDR3. The chain recombines TRBV6-5 with TRBJ2-7, with 10 bases fitting TRBD1. Germline values: CDR1 MNHEY, CDR2 SVGAGI. The CDR3 is 13 amino acids. The ends lost 6 bases at V and 2 bases at J; junction bases unmatched: 1. The CDR3 DNA follows: TGTGCCAGCAGAGGACAGGGGGCCTACGAGCAGTACTTC. Its translation is CASRGQGAYEQYF.

This chain joins TRBV18 and TRBJ2-5, with 13 nucleotides matching TRBD2. The J segment lost 1 base and the V segment lost 6 bases, leaving 8 bases of the junction unmatched. The length of the CDR3 is 17 residues. Germline V CDR1 and CDR2: KGHSH, LQKENI. The CDR3, as DNA: TGTGCCAGCTCCCGACGACTAGCGGGGGGCGTCCAAGAGACCCAGTACTTC. As protein: CASSRRLAGGVQETQYF.

This chain links TRBV7-2 with TRBJ2-5; 10 bases agree with TRBD2. Trimming at V came to 3 bases and at J to 4 bases, leaving 11 bases not matched to a gene. Germline assignment: CDR1 SGHTA and CDR2 FQGNSA. The CDR3 contains 17 residues. This CDR3 reads CASSFKRGGGGGETQYF. The CDR3 DNA reads TGTGCCAGCAGCTTTAAGCGGGGGGGCGGAGGAGGAGAGACCCAGTACTTC.

The chain links TRBV5-1 to TRBJ1-2; D is perhaps TRBD1 (5 bases). Germline V gene sequence: CDR1 SGHRS, CDR2 YFSETQ. V dropped 4 bases and J dropped 5 bases, with 9 bases sitting between them. CDR3 size: 12 residues. Here the CDR3 DNA reads TGCGCCAGCAGCGATCAGGGATATGGCTACACCTTC. This sequence encodes CASSDQGYGYTF.

V and J are TRBV7-8 and TRBJ2-3; D ambiguous. This CDR3 has 13 amino acids. Germline V CDR1 and CDR2: SGHVS, FQNEAQ. V shed 5 bases and J shed 1 base, with 7 bases lying between them. DNA for the CDR3: TGTGCCAGCAGCCCATTCCGCACAGATACGCAGTATTTT. This encodes CASSPFRTDTQYF.

About this clone: Other DNA sequences within the sample encode an identical CDR3. This rearrangement joins TRBV18 to TRBJ1-3; 7 bases map to TRBD1. V dropped 3 bases and J dropped 1; count of bases not matched to a gene: 0. CDR1 is KGHSH, CDR2 LQKENI, per germline. The CDR3 is 14 residues long. DNA for the CDR3: TGTGCCAGCTCACCGACAGGGTCTGGAAACACCATATATTTT. As protein: CASSPTGSGNTIYF.

The chain couples TRBV6-5 to TRBJ2-7; TRBD1 matches 9 bases. This CDR3 is 16 amino acids long. Per the germline V gene, CDR1 is MNHEY and CDR2 is SVGAGI. Unmatched junction bases numbered 12, after V lost 4 bases and J lost 5 bases. The chain's CDR3 is CASSSRQGEGSHEQYF. The CDR3 DNA follows: TGTGCCAGCAGTTCCAGACAGGGGGAGGGAAGCCACGAGCAGTACTTC.

The rearrangement joins TRBV6-5 to TRBJ2-2; D is possibly TRBD1 (6 bases). Germline CDR1 and CDR2: MNHEY and SVGAGI. V lost 7 bases and J lost 4, with 16 bases in between. The CDR3 runs to 15 residues. The CDR3 DNA reads TGTGCCAGCAAGGGGGAGCCAGGGAGCACCGGGGAGCTGTTTTTT. Protein product: CASKGEPGSTGELFF.

This chain uses TRBV13 with TRBJ2-7; maybe TRBD2 (5 bases). Per the germline V gene, CDR1 is PRHDT and CDR2 is FYEKMQ (reference sequence). Trimming took off 6 bases at V and 3 bases at J, with 18 bases between the two ends. There are 15 residues in the CDR3. The CDR3 sequence is CASSTHPLGSYEQYF. The CDR3 nucleotides are TGTGCCAGCAGTACTCATCCGCTAGGGAGCTACGAGCAGTACTTC.

V usage is TRBV7-3 and J usage is TRBJ2-1, with D hard to call. Germline assignment: CDR1 SGHTA and CDR2 FQGTGA. Trimming stripped 1 base from V and 6 bases from J, with 4 bases between. This CDR3 has 12 residues. CDR3 coding DNA: TGTGCCAGCAGCTTAAGAGGCAATGAGCAGTTCTTC. As protein: CASSLRGNEQFF.

The V gene is TRBV6-5, the J gene TRBJ1-4, with a weak D call TRBD1 (6 bases). Germline V gene data show CDR1 as MNHEY and CDR2 as SVGAGI. Trimming stripped 6 bases from V and 6 bases from J, with 11 bases between. CDR3 length equals 13 residues. The CDR3 region is CASRQQGDEKLFF. The CDR3 coding sequence is TGTGCCAGCAGACAACAGGGTGATGAAAAACTGTTTTTT.